A selection of T cell receptor beta chains follows, all from one sample in a study of regulatory T cells in long-lasting Graves disease. MiXCR, applied by TCRdb to the multiplex PCR reads, yields one record per CDR3 protein. The sample has roughly 300,000 distinct CDR3 sequences, roughly 21% seen once. Sequenced here: peripheral blood mononuclear cells (PBMCs), sampled when the disease was refractory, from a patient treated with antithyroid drugs. The origin of the receptors is a female donor with Graves disease. CDR3s include the opening cysteine and the closing phenylalanine or tryptophan. The order of the fields is J gene, V gene, CDR3 protein.

TRBJ2-1 | TRBV7-2 | CASSLARNSYNEQFF
TRBJ1-2 | TRBV7-2 | CASSRGGIYGYTF
TRBJ1-5 | TRBV28 | CASSLDRGLSAQHF
TRBJ2-7 | TRBV3-1 | CASSQGRESSYEQYF
TRBJ2-5 | TRBV29-1 | CSVERGTNYQETQYF
TRBJ1-6 | TRBV30 | CAWRRDNSPLHF
TRBJ1-6 | TRBV6-9 | CASSYIRSGTGVSPLHF
TRBJ1-1 | TRBV20-1 | CSAPKEDDDTEAFF
TRBJ2-2 | TRBV30 | CAWSVIGAGTGELFF
TRBJ1-3 | TRBV28 | CASSSAGQPSSGNTIYF
TRBJ2-5 | TRBV9 | CASSVDQTVQETQYF
TRBJ2-7 | TRBV7-2 | CASSFFSRGLYEQYF
TRBJ2-1 | TRBV7-9 | CASSLEVGAYNEQFF
TRBJ2-5 | TRBV30 | CASTIAGQETQYF
TRBJ2-7 | TRBV7-2 | CASRGTGHYEQYF
TRBJ2-3 | TRBV7-9 | CASSLGRQDTQYF
TRBJ2-5 | TRBV12-3/TRBV12-4 | CASTSGWGEGETQYF
TRBJ2-2 | TRBV20-1 | CSAPRRGELFF
TRBJ2-2 | TRBV6-1 | CASSLQLVSGELFF
TRBJ2-3 | TRBV11-2 | CASSGAALGLTSTDTQYF
TRBJ2-2 | TRBV6-2/TRBV6-3 | CASSYRQGNTGELFF
TRBJ1-4 | TRBV7-9 | CASSLGEPYNEKLFF
TRBJ2-3 | TRBV7-8 | CASSDEREGLDTQYF
TRBJ2-2 | TRBV7-8 | CASSLDSVGTGELFF
TRBJ1-4 | TRBV7-9 | CASTPREGVNEKLFF
TRBJ1-5 | TRBV12-3/TRBV12-4 | CASSFDDQPQHF
TRBJ1-4 | TRBV19 | CASSTGQGIATNEKLFF
TRBJ1-2 | TRBV4-3 | CASSQDPEVSYGYTF
TRBJ2-5 | TRBV14 | CASSQDKFDRAQETQYF
TRBJ1-1 | TRBV18 | CASSRAGLNTEAFF
TRBJ2-1 | TRBV19 | CASSMGPGSLYEQFF
TRBJ2-5 | TRBV7-2 | CASSLASGEETQYF
TRBJ2-7 | TRBV7-2 | CASSATGGTYEQYF
TRBJ2-5 | TRBV7-8 | CASSWGLAGGKGETQYF
TRBJ2-5 | TRBV12-3/TRBV12-4 | CASSGPRLAGKETQYF
TRBJ2-7 | TRBV6-1 | CASNYRPEDYEQYF
TRBJ1-4 | TRBV20-1 | CSAGQGTTNEKLFF
TRBJ2-5 | TRBV11-2 | CASSRGGDLGRKSTF
TRBJ1-1 | TRBV7-9 | CASSLALGLDTEAFF
TRBJ2-7 | TRBV5-6 | CASSLSPVPYEQYF
TRBJ2-7 | TRBV28 | CASSPTPGQGLNPSYEQYF
TRBJ1-1 | TRBV10-3 | CAIREGQGITEAFF
TRBJ1-5 | TRBV7-6 | CASSLTREGQPQHF
TRBJ1-5 | TRBV7-2 | CASSLLGGDQPQHF
TRBJ1-5 | TRBV3-1 | CASSQDGYQPQHF
TRBJ2-7 | TRBV24-1 | CATSDLAAYEQYF
TRBJ1-2 | TRBV5-1 | CASSLDSQYGYTF
TRBJ1-6 | TRBV20-1 | CSASRGNSPLHF
TRBJ1-1 | TRBV6-1 | CASSPSGQNTEAFF